The rows below give T cell receptor beta chains drawn from one sample of a study of T-cell reconstitution after alpha-beta-depleted transplantation in children. TCRdb re-analysed the PCR reads in MiXCR, keeping a single row per CDR3 protein. The table shows 800,000 to 1,000,000 distinct CDR3 sequences, with about 30% occurring only once. The material sequenced was PBMCs, mostly from graft donor cells, taken 360 days after TCRalphabeta/CD19-depleted stem cell transplant. Receptors originate from a boy less than two years old who had a stem cell transplant for SCID, so the T cells may come from the graft donor. CDR3s include the opening cysteine and the closing phenylalanine or tryptophan. The order of the fields is CDR3 length, V gene, J gene, D gene, clone size, CDR3 DNA, CDR3 protein. The D gene is left open where the match is weak. Only some rows state a clone size, as once, few, many or a class for expanded clones.

>17|TRBV4-1|TRBJ2-3|NA|few
TGCGCCAGCAGCCAAGAACGGAGCCGACCTAGCACAGATACGCAGTATTTT
CASSQERSRPSTDTQYF
>14|TRBV29-1|TRBJ2-2|TRBD2|NA
TGCAGCGTCGGGGGGGCGGTGAACACCGGGGAGCTGTTTTTT
CSVGGAVNTGELFF
>18|TRBV28|TRBJ2-3|TRBD2|few
TGTGCCAGCAGTTTCCCTCCTCAACTAGCGGACCCCACAGATACGCAGTATTTT
CASSFPPQLADPTDTQYF
>15|TRBV7-3|TRBJ2-1|TRBD1|few
TGTGCCAGCAGTCAAGGTGGGACAGGGCACAATGAGCAGTTCTTC
CASSQGGTGHNEQFF
>15|TRBV11-3|TRBJ2-2|TRBD2|NA
TGTGCCAGCGCACGCGGGGGACCGAACACCGGGGAGCTGTTTTTT
CASARGGPNTGELFF
>15|TRBV6-5|TRBJ2-7|NA|few
TGTGCCAGCAGTTACTCGGGGGGACTTTACTACGAGCAGTACTTC
CASSYSGGLYYEQYF
>14|TRBV4-2|TRBJ1-1|NA|NA
TGTGCCAGCAGCCAAGTCGAGGCCCGCACTGAAGCTTTCTTT
CASSQVEARTEAFF
>17|TRBV3-1|TRBJ2-2|NA|NA
TGTGCCAGCAGCCAAGGAATGTCTCGCGGGTACACCGGGGAGCTGTTTTTT
CASSQGMSRGYTGELFF
>13|TRBV6-2/TRBV6-3|TRBJ1-1|NA|NA
TGTGCCAGCAGTTACAAGGGCCCCACTGAAGCTTTCTTT
CASSYKGPTEAFF
>13|TRBV7-2|TRBJ2-3|NA|few
TGTGCCAGCAGCTTCTCTAGGCCGGATACGCAGTATTTT
CASSFSRPDTQYF
>13|TRBV3-1|TRBJ2-1|NA|NA
TGTGCCAGCAGCCAAGACCACTACAATGAGCAGTTCTTC
CASSQDHYNEQFF
>16|TRBV29-1|TRBJ2-1|TRBD1|few
TGCAGCGTTGGGGGATTACAGGGGGCTTCTTACAATGAGCAGTTCTTC
CSVGGLQGASYNEQFF
>14|TRBV24-1|TRBJ2-1|NA|few
TGTGCCACCAGTGATCAGGACATTTACAATGAGCAGTTCTTC
CATSDQDIYNEQFF
>14|TRBV5-1|TRBJ2-1|NA|NA
TGCGCCAGCAGCTTGGCCCCTCTGAGGGATGAGCAGTTCTTC
CASSLAPLRDEQFF
>16|TRBV20-1|TRBJ2-7|NA|NA
TGCAGTGCGTGGGGTTCGGACACCCCTTCTGGATACGAGCAGTACTTC
CSAWGSDTPSGYEQYF
>15|TRBV5-1|TRBJ2-1|TRBD1|NA
TGCGCCAGCAGCAACCCGAGACAGGGGGCCAATGAGCAGTTCTTC
CASSNPRQGANEQFF
>16|TRBV5-1|TRBJ2-3|NA|few
TGCGCCAGCAGCCCCGGCGCGGGAATCAACACAGATACGCAGTATTTT
CASSPGAGINTDTQYF
>15|TRBV12-3/TRBV12-4|TRBJ1-1|NA|NA
TGTGCCAGCAGACCACAGGGCGGCGTGAACACTGAAGCTTTCTTT
CASRPQGGVNTEAFF
>18|TRBV27|TRBJ2-7|NA|NA
TGTGCCAGCAGTTTAGGTTTCCGTTTAGACGGTCTACCTTACGAGCAGTACTTC
CASSLGFRLDGLPYEQYF
>17|TRBV11-2|TRBJ2-1|NA|NA
TGTGCCAGCAGCTCCGATTCAACTAGCAAGACTAACAATGAGCAGTTCTTC
CASSSDSTSKTNNEQFF
>20|TRBV7-8|TRBJ1-4|NA|NA
TGTGCCAGCAGCTTTAATTTTGGATTTTCCGGTGATCGCGGAGTTGAAAAACTGTTTTTT
CASSFNFGFSGDRGVEKLFF
>15|TRBV28|TRBJ1-5|NA|NA
TGTGCCAGCAGGATTGGGGCAGGGAGGAGTCAGCCCCAGCATTTT
CASRIGAGRSQPQHF
>18|TRBV7-9|TRBJ2-5|NA|NA
TGTGCCAGCAGCCCGGAGGTGGTTCCAAGCCAGGTCCAAGAGACCCAGTACTTC
CASSPEVVPSQVQETQYF
>20|TRBV11-2|TRBJ2-1|TRBD2|NA
TGTGCCAGCAGCATTAAAACCGGACTAGCGGGGGGCCGTTCCTACAATGAGCAGTTCTTC
CASSIKTGLAGGRSYNEQFF
>15|TRBV12-3/TRBV12-4|TRBJ1-4|TRBD1|NA
TGTGCCAGCAGTGGTCCGGGACAGGGCCTAGGAAAACTGTTTTTT
CASSGPGQGLGKLFF
>14|TRBV5-1|TRBJ2-3|NA|many
TGCGCCGGTTCCCGGGACTTCCGCACAGATACGCAGTATTTT
CAGSRDFRTDTQYF
>17|TRBV12-3/TRBV12-4|TRBJ2-3|TRBD2|NA
TGTGCCAGCAGTTTGGCTAGCGGGGGGGCCAGCACAGATACGCAGTATTTT
CASSLASGGASTDTQYF
>17|TRBV6-2/TRBV6-3|TRBJ1-5|NA|NA
TGTGCCAGCAGTTACTCGCTGACCCTTTATAGCAATCAGCCCCAGCATTTT
CASSYSLTLYSNQPQHF
>15|TRBV12-3/TRBV12-4|TRBJ2-5|NA|NA
TGTGCCAGCAGCTCTTCTAGTTTGTACCAAGAGACCCAGTACTTC
CASSSSSLYQETQYF
>12|TRBV20-1|TRBJ1-2|TRBD1|NA
TGCAGGCCCCGACAGGGGGCAATGGGCTACACCTTC
CRPRQGAMGYTF
>20|TRBV11-2|TRBJ2-1|TRBD2|few
TGTGCCAGCAGCTTAGTATTAGTGGGACTAGCGGGGGGTTCCTACAATGAGCAGTTCTTC
CASSLVLVGLAGGSYNEQFF
>16|TRBV28|TRBJ2-2|TRBD2|few
TGTGCCGGTTCCAGCGGGGGGATCCCGAACACCGGGGAGCTGTTTTTT
CAGSSGGIPNTGELFF
>16|TRBV20-1|TRBJ2-3|TRBD2|NA
TGCAGTGCTAGAGATCCTAGCGGGGGGAGCACAGATACGCAGTATTTT
CSARDPSGGSTDTQYF
>16|TRBV5-1|TRBJ2-3|NA|few
TGCGCCAGCAGCACGGGGGATTCGATAAGCACAGATACGCAGTATTTT
CASSTGDSISTDTQYF
>15|TRBV5-1|TRBJ2-7|NA|NA
TGCGCCAGCAGCTTAAACCGTGGCGGCTCCTACGAGCAGTACTTC
CASSLNRGGSYEQYF
>16|TRBV5-1|TRBJ2-6|NA|few
TGCGCCAGCAGCTTAGGGAATCGCTCTGGGGCCAACGTCCTGACTTTC
CASSLGNRSGANVLTF
>15|TRBV28|TRBJ1-2|TRBD1|few
TGTGCCACGGGGGGACAGGGTACCACTAACTATGGCTACACCTTC
CATGGQGTTNYGYTF
>14|TRBV20-1|TRBJ1-4|TRBD1|few
TGCAGTGCTGGGGACAGGGCAAGGGATGAAAAACTGTTTTTT
CSAGDRARDEKLFF
>14|TRBV5-1|TRBJ2-3|NA|NA
TGCGCCAGCACCTCGGTCAGGGCCACAGATACGCAGTATTTT
CASTSVRATDTQYF
>14|TRBV5-5|TRBJ2-5|TRBD2|NA
TGTGCCAGCAGCTTGGTTCCGGGGGGTGAGACCCAGTACTTC
CASSLVPGGETQYF
>17|TRBV14|TRBJ2-3|NA|few
TGTGCCAGCAGCCAAGAAATGCGTGATGTAGGGGCAGATACGCAGTATTTT
CASSQEMRDVGADTQYF